The clone carrying this T cell receptor beta chain was seen only once. Its antigen remains unidentified. The data derive from a study of cytomegalovirus exposure and HLA in healthy donors. As for the study in general: The 110 or so validation repertoires used the same platform as the 500 to 700 first-cohort repertoires, a later analysis reported.

The table came from immunoSEQ multiplex PCR; TCRdb's copy has only in-frame clones and leaves some out. There are hundreds of thousands of clones in the sample; around 87% occur only once, and 2% to 2.5% lies in the top ten. Study-level results: Altogether, 150 to 200 TCR beta chains were recorded as cytomegalovirus-associated. High sensitivity and specificity were reportedly achieved when the classifier diagnosed cytomegalovirus status. Specificity of three CMV-associated chains for CMV antigens was verified in vitro.

Per the germline V gene, CDR1 is SNHLY and CDR2 is FYNNEI. This CDR3 spans 16 amino acids. Unmatched junction bases numbered 16, after V lost 7 bases and J lost 5 bases. This clonotype originated in a young woman in good health and CMV-seropositive. Sequencing input: PBMCs. The chain links TRBV2 to TRBJ2-7; 8 bases agree with TRBD1. CDR3 loop: CASTEWDRPRWDEQYF. CDR3 sequence (DNA): TGTGCCAGCACCGAGTGGGACAGGCCCAGGTGGGACGAGCAGTACTTC.